The 21 T cell receptor beta chains given below trace back to one sample, sequenced in a study of Tregs in tolerant kidney transplant recipients. Clones were sequenced by immunoSEQ multiplex PCR, and TCRdb holds only the in-frame ones, with some missing. This sample carries roughly 80,000 clones, less than 98% of them seen once, and the ten largest clones take roughly 0.6%. The sample was CD4+ T cells from blood, taken before the transplant. Receptors were obtained from a human donor who received a combined kidney and bone marrow transplant.

The chain combines TRBV7-8 with TRBJ1-1; 7 bases are shared with TRBD1. Germline V lookup: CDR1 SGHVS, CDR2 FQNEAQ. J was trimmed by 2 bases and V by 5 bases; bases with no gene match: 11. The CDR3 loop spans 16 amino acids. DNA of the CDR3: TGTGCCAGCAGCCTTAGGACAGGTGAGGGTAACACTGAAGCTTTCTTT. Translation: CASSLRTGEGNTEAFF. The full variable domain, in which reference TRBV7-8 and TRBJ1-1 provide the parts outside the CDR3, is GAGVSQSPRYKVAKRGQDVALRCDPISGHVSLFWYQQALGQGPEFLTYFQNEAQLDKSGLPSDRFFAERPEGSVSTLKIQRTQQEDSAVYLCASSLRTGEGNTEAFFGQGTRLTVV.

The chain recombines TRBV5-1 with TRBJ2-3, with 7 bases identical to TRBD2. Trimming cost V 0 bases and J 6 bases; bases outside gene matches: 13. The CDR3 runs 17 residues. Germline V gene lookup returns CDR1 SGHRS and CDR2 YFSETQ. The CDR3 sequence: CASSLGSAGELVDTQYF. CDR3 nucleotide sequence: TGCGCCAGCAGCTTGGGGTCGGCGGGGGAGTTGGTGGATACGCAGTATTTT.

The chain carries TRBV4-1 and TRBJ1-2; D remains ambiguous. Deletions cut 0 bases from V and 6 bases from J, with 17 bases between. Germline loops: CDR1 MGHRA, CDR2 YSYEKL. The CDR3 runs to 16 residues. The CDR3 DNA sequence: TGCGCCAGCAGCCAAGATCGCGGGGTTATGATAGATGGCTACACCTTC. Protein product: CASSQDRGVMIDGYTF.

The rearrangement uses TRBV5-4 and TRBJ2-1; no reliable D call. Trimming shortened V by 2 bases and J by 7 bases, and 4 bases separated the two germline ends. This CDR3 has 11 residues. Germline V gives CDR1 SGHNT, CDR2 YYREEE (reference sequence). The CDR3 DNA reads as TGTGCCAGCAGCTTCAAAAATGAGCAGTTCTTC. Translated, it gives CASSFKNEQFF.

The chain has TRBV25-1 and TRBJ2-5, with 10 positions matching TRBD2. The CDR3 is 14 residues long. CDR1 MGHDK and CDR2 SYGVNS come from the germline V gene. The V segment lost 6 bases and the J segment 3 bases; nucleotides outside the gene matches: 4. CDR3 in amino acids: CASSRLAGKETQYF. The CDR3 nucleotides read TGTGCCAGCAGCAGACTAGCGGGCAAAGAGACCCAGTACTTC.

This chain connects TRBV7-8 to TRBJ2-2, with D possibly TRBD1 on 5 matching bases. V was shortened by 1 base and J by 0 bases, with 6 bases between the two germline ends. Germline V gene sequence: CDR1 SGHVS, CDR2 FQNEAQ. This CDR3 comprises 15 residues. The CDR3 sequence is CASSLDRPNTGELFF. CDR3 DNA: TGTGCCAGCAGCTTAGACAGGCCGAACACCGGGGAGCTGTTTTTT.

V and J are TRBV4-3 and TRBJ1-1, with TRBD1 identical over 8 bases. The length of the CDR3 is 14 residues. Germline CDR1 reads LGHNA; CDR2 reads YSLEER. The junction had 7 bases not matched to a gene; V was cut back by 5 bases and J by 5 bases. The CDR3: CASSYTGGSTEAFF. CDR3 sequence (DNA): TGCGCCAGCAGCTACACAGGGGGTTCGACTGAAGCTTTCTTT.

The rearrangement links TRBV6-5 to TRBJ2-1; weak D call: TRBD1 (6 bases). The CDR3 totals 13 residues. Trimming stripped 6 bases from V and 4 bases from J, with 10 bases between. The germline V gene encodes CDR1 MNHEY and CDR2 SVGAGI. The CDR3 protein is CASSNDRYNEQFF. The CDR3 bases are TGTGCCAGCAGCAATGACAGGTACAATGAGCAGTTCTTC.

J is TRBJ1-2 and V is TRBV7-3; a weak D match, TRBD1 (6 bases). V lost 5 bases, J lost 7 bases, and 14 bases lay in between. Germline V gene data show CDR1 as SGHTA and CDR2 as FQGTGA. CDR3 length equals 13 residues. This chain's CDR3 is CASSPGQGVGYTF. CDR3 nucleotides: TGTGCCAGCAGCCCGGGACAAGGTGTTGGCTACACCTTC.

The chain carries TRBV18 and TRBJ2-1; D might be TRBD1 (5 bases). The V and J ends lost 5 bases and 6 bases respectively, with 23 bases between them. Germline CDR1 reads KGHSH; CDR2 reads LQKENI. CDR3 length: 17 amino acids. CDR3 protein: CASSSTLTEKSLNEQFF. CDR3 nucleotide sequence: TGTGCCAGCTCATCAACGCTGACAGAAAAATCCCTCAATGAGCAGTTCTTC.

The chain's CDR3 is CASSLQGESNQPQHF. The CDR3 nucleotides read TGTGCCAGCTCACTACAGGGTGAGAGCAATCAGCCCCAGCATTTT. The rearrangement uses TRBV18 and TRBJ1-5; tentative D call: TRBD1 (6 bases). There are 15 residues in the CDR3. CDR1 is KGHSH, CDR2 LQKENI, per germline. The V end lost 4 bases, the J end lost 1 base, and 11 bases lay between the germline ends.

The gene calls are TRBV5-6 and TRBJ1-1; D gene uncertain. In germline, CDR1 is SGHDT, CDR2 YYEEEE. The ends were cut back, 1 base at V and 0 bases at J, with 10 bases in the middle. The CDR3 covers 15 residues. CDR3 loop: CASSLRRYMNTEAFF. CDR3 nucleotide sequence: TGTGCCAGCAGCTTGAGGAGATACATGAACACTGAAGCTTTCTTT.

This chain links TRBV5-4 with TRBJ2-7; possibly TRBD1 for D (6 bases). Trimming took 4 bases from V and 2 from J, leaving 19 bases between them. Germline values: CDR1 SGHNT, CDR2 YYREEE (reference sequence). This CDR3 has 16 residues. CDR3 nucleotide sequence: TGTGCCAGCAGCGACTCTCATTTGACAGGCACCTACGAGCAGTACTTC. The encoded protein is CASSDSHLTGTYEQYF.

The chain combines TRBV5-1 with TRBJ2-1; D perhaps matches TRBD1 (6 bases). CDR1 is SGHRS, CDR2 YFSETQ, per germline. With 5 bases removed from V and 8 bases from J, the gap between germline ends came to 14 bases. The CDR3 loop spans 13 amino acids. The CDR3 loop reads CASSQGNGDEQFF. In DNA form, the CDR3 reads TGCGCCAGCAGTCAGGGGAATGGCGATGAGCAGTTCTTC.

The chain combines TRBV25-1 with TRBJ2-7; 8 bases line up with TRBD2. V was pared by 5 bases and J by 2 bases, with 5 bases of the junction left unmatched. Per germline, CDR1 MGHDK and CDR2 SYGVNS. CDR3 length: 14 residues. The DNA of the CDR3 is TGTGCCAGCAGTCCCCGGACTAGCCCCTACGAGCAGTACTTC. Translating it yields CASSPRTSPYEQYF.

This sequence joins TRBV18 and TRBJ1-1, with a tentative D call TRBD1 (6 bases). V lost 6 bases and J lost 7, with 18 bases in between. The CDR3 consists of 14 residues. CDR1 and CDR2 from the germline V gene are KGHSH and LQKENI. This chain's CDR3 is CASSATQGDSEAFF. The CDR3 DNA is TGTGCCAGCTCGGCTACACAGGGTGATAGTGAAGCTTTCTTT.

This clone appeared a single time. This chain uses TRBV5-5 with TRBJ2-6; 8 nucleotides match TRBD1. V lost 3 bases to trimming and J lost 2 bases; unmatched junction nucleotides: 1. Germline CDR1 is SGHKS and CDR2 is YYEKEE (reference sequence). This CDR3 comprises 15 residues. The CDR3 nucleotides are TGTGCCAGCAGCTCACAGGGGGCTGGGGCCAACGTCCTGACTTTC. Amino acids: CASSSQGAGANVLTF.

This chain joins TRBV4-2 and TRBJ1-2; 7 nucleotides agree with TRBD1. CDR1 and CDR2 (germline): LGHNA, YNFKEQ. The CDR3 consists of 15 residues. V was clipped by 1 base and J by 5 bases; unmatched bases: 7. The CDR3 nucleotides read TGTGCCAGCAGCCAAGGAACAGGGGAGTCGTATGGCTACACCTTC. This encodes CASSQGTGESYGYTF.

The gene calls are TRBV19 and TRBJ2-3; D unclear. Germline CDR1 LNHDA, CDR2 SQIVND (reference sequence). With 3 bases removed from V and 2 bases from J, the gap between germline ends came to 9 bases. The CDR3 totals 14 residues. CDR3 region: CASSITYYTDTQYF. CDR3 nucleotide sequence: TGTGCCAGTAGTATCACTTACTACACAGATACGCAGTATTTT.

This chain joins TRBV19 and TRBJ2-7, with a tentative D call TRBD1 (5 bases). The CDR3 sequence is 14 residues long. Germline V gives CDR1 LNHDA, CDR2 SQIVND (reference sequence). V lost 4 bases and J 2 bases, leaving 12 bases between the germline ends. DNA for the CDR3: TGTGCCAGTAGTACTCGGACATTACCCTACGAGCAGTACTTC. Translated, it gives CASSTRTLPYEQYF.

The V and J genes are TRBV9 and TRBJ2-5; no definite D call. V dropped 3 bases and J dropped 0 bases, with 12 bases sitting between them. Germline V CDR1 and CDR2: SGDLS, YYNGEE. The CDR3 runs 15 residues. Written as DNA, the CDR3 is TGTGCCAGCAGCGCACTTGGGCCGTACCAAGAGACCCAGTACTTC. Encoded protein: CASSALGPYQETQYF. The entire variable domain, with the rest obtained from reference TRBV9 and TRBJ2-5, is as follows: DSGVTQTPKHLITATGQRVTLRCSPRSGDLSVYWYQQSLDQGLQFLIQYYNGEERAKGNILERFSAQQFPDLHSELNLSSLELGDSALYFCASSALGPYQETQYFGPGTRLLVL.